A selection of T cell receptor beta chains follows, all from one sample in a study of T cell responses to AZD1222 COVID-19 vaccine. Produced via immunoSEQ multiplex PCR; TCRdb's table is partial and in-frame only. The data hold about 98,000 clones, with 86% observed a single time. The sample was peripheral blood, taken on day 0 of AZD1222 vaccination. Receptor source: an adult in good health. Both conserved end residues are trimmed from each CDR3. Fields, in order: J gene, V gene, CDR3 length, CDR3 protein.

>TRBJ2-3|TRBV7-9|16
ASSLVALAGGSPDTQY
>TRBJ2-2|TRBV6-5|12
ASSRDSATGELF
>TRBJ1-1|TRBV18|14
ASSVLPRGADTEAF
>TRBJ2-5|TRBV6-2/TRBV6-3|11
ASSYLGLETQY
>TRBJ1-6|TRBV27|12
ASSAQGGGSPLH
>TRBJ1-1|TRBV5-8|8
ASSRTWLF
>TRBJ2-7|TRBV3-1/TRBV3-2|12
ASSQGRGWFEQY
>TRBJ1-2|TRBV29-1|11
SVDLGGGYGYT
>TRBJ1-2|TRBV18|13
ASSPRDGENYGYT
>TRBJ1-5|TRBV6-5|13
ASSSRGMGYQPQH
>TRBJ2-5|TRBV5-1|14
ASSLASLLPQETQY
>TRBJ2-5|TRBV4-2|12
ASSRGTGEETQY
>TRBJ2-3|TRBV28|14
ASSLGGRWIEDTQY
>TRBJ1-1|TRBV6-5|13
ASRREGARNTEAF
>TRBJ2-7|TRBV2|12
ASSGQGYSYEQY
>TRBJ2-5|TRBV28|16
AGARDPFRSGYQETQY
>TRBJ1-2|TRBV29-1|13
SVEVWQDLNYGYT
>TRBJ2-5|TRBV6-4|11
ASSAGPKETQY
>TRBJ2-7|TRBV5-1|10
ASSLEGWEQY
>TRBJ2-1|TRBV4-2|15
ASSRVEGRGSYNEQF
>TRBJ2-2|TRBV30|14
AWRRWGGGPLGELF
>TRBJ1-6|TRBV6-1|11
ASSEMYNSPLH
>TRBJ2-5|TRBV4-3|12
ASSLSGSGETQY
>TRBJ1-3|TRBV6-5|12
ASSSDTAGNTIY
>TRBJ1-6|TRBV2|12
ASSVGRWNSPLH
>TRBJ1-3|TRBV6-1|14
ASSESQGVSGNTIY
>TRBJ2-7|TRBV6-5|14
ASSYSGTARSYEQY
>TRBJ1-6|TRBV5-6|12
ASSLTGNLSPLH
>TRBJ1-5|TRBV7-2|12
ASSPAAGSQPQH
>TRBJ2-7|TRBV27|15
ASSSPSLAEGSYEQY
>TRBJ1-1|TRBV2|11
ASSRGQTTEAF
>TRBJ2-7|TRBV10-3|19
AISESTRATSGSQSSYEQY
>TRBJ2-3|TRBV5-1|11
ASRNRGTDTQY
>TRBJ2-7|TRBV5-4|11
ASSGRGSYEQY
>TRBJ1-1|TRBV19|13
ASTVGGQRNTEAF
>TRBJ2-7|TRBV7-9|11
ASSPGGQGEQY
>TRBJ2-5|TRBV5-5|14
ASSASLPGITETQY
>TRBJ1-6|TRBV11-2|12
ASSLNRGYSPLH
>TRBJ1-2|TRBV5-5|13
ASSLGDRYNYGYT
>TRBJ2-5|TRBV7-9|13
ASSLRLATVETQY